Each of the 30 T cell receptor beta chains below was sequenced from the same sample in a study of cytomegalovirus exposure and HLA in healthy donors. The assay was immunoSEQ multiplex PCR, and TCRdb's table has in-frame clones only and misses some. The sample consists of 300,000 to 400,000 clones, 86% of them appearing once. The material sequenced was PBMCs. These receptors originate from a woman under 30 in good health and CMV-seronegative.

This clone came up once. This rearrangement joins TRBV29-1 to TRBJ2-7; 11 nucleotides agree with TRBD2. CDR1 SQVTM and CDR2 ANQGSEA come from the germline V gene. The CDR3 is 15 residues long. With 4 bases clipped from V and 0 bases from J, the junction kept 5 bases outside the gene matches. CDR3 coding DNA: TGCAGCGTTGGGGGACTAGCGGAGAACTCCTACGAGCAGTACTTC. Translation gives CSVGGLAENSYEQYF.

The CDR3 loop is CASSPRQGSNEQFF. As DNA, the CDR3 is TGTGCCAGCAGCCCGAGACAGGGGTCGAATGAGCAGTTCTTC. The chain has TRBV28 and TRBJ2-1; 8 bases are shared with TRBD1. Germline CDR1 reads MDHEN; CDR2 reads SYDVKM. CDR3 length equals 14 residues. Unmatched junction bases numbered 8, after V lost 6 bases and J lost 7 bases.

The chain uses TRBV28 and TRBJ1-1; D gene unclear. V was clipped by 5 bases and J by 0 bases, with 10 bases between them. The CDR3 consists of 14 residues. Germline V gene data show CDR1 as MDHEN and CDR2 as SYDVKM. The CDR3 nucleotides read TGTGCCAGCAGTCCAGTTAACATGAACACTGAAGCTTTCTTT. It translates to CASSPVNMNTEAFF. The full variable domain, completed using reference TRBV28 and TRBJ1-1, is DVKVTQSSRYLVKRTGEKVFLECVQDMDHENMFWYRQDPGLGLRLIYFSYDVKMKEKGDIPEGYSVSREKKERFSLILESASTNQTSMYLCASSPVNMNTEAFFGQGTRLTVV.

Concerning this clone itself: Mismatch with germline at one junction end may stem from a read error. The V and J genes are TRBV6-1 and TRBJ1-1, with a possible D match to TRBD1 (6 bases). The CDR3 covers 16 residues. Germline CDR1 is MNHNS and CDR2 is SASEGT. The CDR3 bases are TGTGCCAGCAGTCAAGCCCTCGGGGGGGCGAACACTGAAGCTTTCTTT. This translates into CASSQALGGANTEAFF.

This clone was seen once. CDR3 region: CASSPQLAPSDNEQFF. The CDR3 nucleotides are TGTGCCAGCAGCCCGCAACTAGCGCCAAGTGACAATGAGCAGTTCTTC. J is TRBJ2-1 and V is TRBV2; TRBD2 aligns across 7 bases. This CDR3 is 16 amino acids long. Germline values: CDR1 SNHLY, CDR2 FYNNEI. The ends lost 6 bases at V and 5 bases at J; junction bases unmatched: 13.

The table lists this clone with a count of one. V usage is TRBV4-1 and J usage is TRBJ2-1; 7 positions agree with TRBD1. CDR3 length: 15 residues. After removal of 0 bases from V and 6 bases from J, the junction contained 5 bases not matched to a gene. CDR1 and CDR2 from the germline V gene are MGHRA and YSYEKL. The CDR3 DNA is TGCGCCAGCAGCCAAGAGAGGACAGGAGGCAATGAGCAGTTCTTC. Translation: CASSQERTGGNEQFF.

This clone was seen only a few times. The rearrangement uses TRBV12-2 and TRBJ2-7; the D call of TRBD2 is as the table states it, not checked on the DNA. TRBV12-2 is marked as a pseudogene. The CDR3 sequence is 14 residues long. The DNA for the CDR3 is TGTGCTCCCGGAAGGGGGGGCAAAGATGACGAGCAGTACTTC. Translated, it gives CAPGRGGKDDEQYF.

The J gene is TRBJ2-1, the V gene TRBV5-1, with 11 bases identical to TRBD2. The germline CDR1 and CDR2 sequences are SGHRS and YFSETQ. The junction had 1 base not matched to a gene; V was cut back by 1 base and J by 1 base. This CDR3 region has 16 residues. Written as DNA, the CDR3 is TGCGCCAGCAGCTTGAGGACTAGCGGGTCCTACAATGAGCAGTTCTTC. This gives the protein CASSLRTSGSYNEQFF.

CDR3 loop: CASTFGGQDYGYTF. The CDR3 DNA reads as TGTGCCAGCACCTTCGGGGGGCAGGACTATGGCTACACCTTC. The V and J genes are TRBV9 and TRBJ1-2; D may be TRBD1 (6 bases). The V end lost 6 bases, the J end lost 3 bases, and 15 bases lay between the germline ends. Germline V lookup: CDR1 SGDLS, CDR2 YYNGEE. This CDR3 spans 14 amino acids.

The J gene is TRBJ1-2, the V gene TRBV19, with TRBD1 as a possible D gene (5 bases). CDR1 and CDR2 from the germline V gene are LNHDA and SQIVND (reference sequence). The CDR3 consists of 16 residues. The V end was cut by 8 bases, the J end by 4 bases, with 23 bases between. The CDR3 here is CASRVQGHHRGYGYTF. The DNA for the CDR3 is TGTGCCAGTCGAGTACAAGGACACCACCGCGGCTATGGCTACACCTTC.

V usage is TRBV29-1 and J usage is TRBJ1-2, with 8 bases aligning to TRBD1. The germline CDR1 and CDR2 sequences are SQVTM and ANQGSEA. Trimming removed 8 bases from V and 4 bases from J; junction bases left unmatched: 6. CDR3 length: 12 amino acids. The CDR3 loop reads CSTQTGAYGYTF. CDR3 nucleotides: TGCAGCACCCAGACAGGGGCCTATGGCTACACCTTC. The full variable domain, in which reference TRBV29-1 and TRBJ1-2 provide the parts outside the CDR3, is SAVISQKPSRDICQRGTSLTIQCQVDSQVTMMFWYRQQPGQSLTLIATANQGSEATYESGFVIDKFPISRPNLTFSTLTVSNMSPEDSSIYLCSTQTGAYGYTFGSGTRLTVV.

This chain uses TRBV4-1 with TRBJ1-5; TRBD1 matches at 9 bases. The CDR3 consists of 17 residues. The germline gives CDR1 MGHRA, CDR2 YSYEKL. Trimming took 4 bases from V and 0 from J; bases not matched to a gene: 7. CDR3 sequence: CASSRTGGDYSNQPQHF. The CDR3 coding sequence is TGCGCCAGCAGCCGAACAGGGGGCGATTATAGCAATCAGCCCCAGCATTTT.

This clone was observed a few times. The chain combines TRBV19 with TRBJ1-6; a weak D match, TRBD1 (5 bases). Trimming left V 6 bases short and J 6 bases short, with 12 bases between. CDR1 LNHDA and CDR2 SQIVND come from the germline V gene (reference sequence). This CDR3 is 14 amino acids long. CDR3 sequence: CASSRGQGNSPLHF. CDR3 DNA sequence: TGTGCCAGTAGCAGAGGACAAGGTAATTCACCCCTCCACTTT.

This sequence joins TRBV11-2 and TRBJ2-5; possibly TRBD2 for D (6 bases). This CDR3 has 13 amino acids. Trimming removed 0 bases from V and 13 bases from J, with 15 bases in between. CDR1 SGHAT and CDR2 FQNNGV come from the germline V gene. Written as DNA, the CDR3 is TGTGCCAGCAGCTTAGAAACATGGGGACTGAGGTACTTC. As protein: CASSLETWGLRYF.

This rearrangement joins TRBV6-1 to TRBJ2-3; D possibly corresponds to TRBD1 (6 bases). Germline CDR1 reads MNHNS; CDR2 reads SASEGT. Trimming shortened V by 6 bases and J by 3 bases, and 10 bases separated the two germline ends. The CDR3 extends over 13 amino acids. CDR3 coding DNA: TGTGCCAGCAGGAAAACAGGGACAGATACGCAGTATTTT. Its translation is CASRKTGTDTQYF.

The genes are TRBV5-1 and TRBJ2-2; possibly TRBD1 for D (7 bases). Germline V gene lookup returns CDR1 SGHRS and CDR2 YFSETQ. V was shortened by 7 bases and J by 4 bases, with 23 bases between the two germline ends. This CDR3 contains 17 residues. The CDR3 DNA follows: TGCGCCAGCCAGGCGGGACAGACCATAGGGAGCACCGGGGAGCTGTTTTTT. Amino acids: CASQAGQTIGSTGELFF.

The chain's CDR3 is CASSGRRGGSYNEQFF. CDR3 bases: TGTGCCAGCAGTGGCAGAAGGGGGGGCTCCTACAATGAGCAGTTCTTC. The gene calls are TRBV6-1 and TRBJ2-1, with D possibly TRBD2 on 7 matching bases. CDR1 is MNHNS and CDR2 is SASEGT in the germline V gene. The V end lost 4 bases, the J end lost 0 bases, and 13 bases lay between the germline ends. The CDR3 runs to 16 residues.

The rearrangement links TRBV4-2 to TRBJ2-5; TRBD2 aligns across 9 bases. CDR3 length: 18 amino acids. Trimming cost V 0 bases and J 5 bases; bases outside gene matches: 13. CDR1 is LGHNA, CDR2 YNFKEQ, per germline. Written as DNA, the CDR3 is TGTGCCAGCAGCCAAGAGATGGCTAGCGGGGACCTGTATGAGACCCAGTACTTC. As protein: CASSQEMASGDLYETQYF.

The chain recombines TRBV28 with TRBJ1-3; 10 positions agree with TRBD1. The CDR3 is 15 amino acids. V shed 8 bases and J 4 bases; nucleotides not matched to a gene: 8. Germline-derived CDR1 and CDR2 are MDHEN and SYDVKM. The CDR3 region has the DNA TGTGCCAGCCAGACAGGGGGCGGTGAGGGAAACACCATATATTTT. Residues: CASQTGGGEGNTIYF.

The genes are TRBV9 and TRBJ2-6; no reliable D call. The length of the CDR3 is 14 residues. Germline CDR1 and CDR2: SGDLS and YYNGEE. V lost 2 bases, J lost 2 bases, and 5 bases lay in between. The CDR3 loop reads CASSVLPGANVLTF. DNA for the CDR3: TGTGCCAGCAGCGTCCTCCCTGGGGCCAACGTCCTGACTTTC.

This clone came up a few times. This chain links TRBV5-1 with TRBJ2-7; TRBD1 aligns across 7 bases. V lost 0 bases and J lost 1; bases outside the gene matches: 13. CDR1 and CDR2 (germline): SGHRS, YFSETQ. The CDR3 length is 18 residues. DNA for the CDR3: TGCGCCAGCAGCTTGGCGCTAACACGGGACAGAGGGTCCTACGAGCAGTACTTC. Protein: CASSLALTRDRGSYEQYF.

V and J are TRBV28 and TRBJ2-4; the D gene is possibly TRBD2 (5 bases). V gave up 10 bases and J gave up 8 bases, with 18 bases separating them. The CDR3 is 13 residues long. Looked up from germline, CDR1 is MDHEN and CDR2 is SYDVKM. The CDR3 region has the DNA TGTGCCACTCTAAACACTAGGTTTGACATTCAGTACTTC. Its protein is CATLNTRFDIQYF.

The rearrangement uses TRBV27 and TRBJ1-5; tentative D call: TRBD1 (5 bases). This CDR3 has 15 residues. The V gene lost 4 bases and the J gene lost 7 bases, with 17 bases spanning the gap. Germline CDR1 is MNHEY and CDR2 is SMNVEV (reference sequence). Here the CDR3 reads CASSWSGEGGQPQHF. The DNA for the CDR3 is TGTGCCAGCAGTTGGTCGGGGGAGGGAGGACAGCCCCAGCATTTT.

V usage is TRBV28 and J usage is TRBJ2-7; the match to TRBD1 covers 7 bases. CDR3 length equals 15 residues. The V segment lost 3 bases and the J segment 0 bases; nucleotides outside the gene matches: 5. Germline lookup yields CDR1 MDHEN and CDR2 SYDVKM. CDR3 sequence: CASSFDRADSYEQYF. In DNA form, the CDR3 reads TGTGCCAGCAGTTTTGACAGGGCGGACTCCTACGAGCAGTACTTC.

V usage is TRBV5-1 and J usage is TRBJ1-1; TRBD1 aligns across 8 bases. J gave up 1 base and V 7 bases, and 6 bases lay outside the gene matches. The germline gives CDR1 SGHRS, CDR2 YFSETQ. This CDR3 is 14 amino acids long. In DNA form, the CDR3 reads TGCGCCAGCGATACCGGGACAGGGAACACTGAAGCTTTCTTT. This codes for CASDTGTGNTEAFF.

The chain employs TRBV7-9 and TRBJ1-1; TRBD1 matches at 8 bases. From germline, CDR1 is SEHNR and CDR2 FQNEAQ (reference sequence). J was trimmed by 4 bases and V by 3 bases; bases with no gene match: 4. The CDR3 spans 14 residues. The CDR3 protein is CASSFVTGGTEAFF. CDR3 DNA sequence: TGTGCCAGCAGCTTCGTAACAGGGGGCACTGAAGCTTTCTTT.

The chain joins TRBV27 to TRBJ1-2; D might be TRBD1 (6 bases). V gave up 3 bases and J gave up 3 bases, with 14 bases separating them. Germline CDR1 reads MNHEY; CDR2 reads SMNVEV (reference sequence). This CDR3 region has 15 residues. The CDR3 DNA reads TGTGCCAGCAGTTTGAGGGCAGGGGAATACTATGGCTACACCTTC. Translation gives CASSLRAGEYYGYTF.

This clone was seen a few times. J is TRBJ1-2 and V is TRBV28; D call uncertain. This CDR3 has 13 residues. Between the trimmed V and J ends, which lost 4 bases and 1 base, there was a span of 7 bases. CDR1 is MDHEN and CDR2 is SYDVKM in the germline V gene. The CDR3, as DNA: TGTGCCAGCAGTTCCCAACATAACTATGGCTACACCTTC. It encodes CASSSQHNYGYTF.

The chain combines TRBV19 with TRBJ1-2, with 12 bases fitting TRBD1. CDR1 is LNHDA, CDR2 SQIVND, per germline (reference sequence). The length of the CDR3 is 14 residues. The V segment lost 8 bases and the J segment 2 bases; nucleotides outside the gene matches: 3. In nucleotides, the CDR3 is TGTGCCAGTGGGGACAGGGGGCTAAACTATGGCTACACCTTC. Its translation: CASGDRGLNYGYTF.

The rearrangement joins TRBV7-6 to TRBJ2-5, with D tentatively TRBD2 (5 bases). Germline V CDR1 and CDR2: SGHVS, FNYEAQ. This CDR3 has 14 residues. Trimming stripped 0 bases from V and 4 bases from J, with 9 bases between. For the CDR3, the DNA is TGTGCCAGCAGCTTAGCAGATGGAGGAGAGACCCAGTACTTC. This translates into CASSLADGGETQYF.